Sequencing of this T cell receptor beta chain was carried out in a study of blood T cells in healthy people across ages. General study results and limits: Fewer expanded clones and more diversity marked long-lived versus aged donors. It was not possible, with unsorted PBMCs, to conclusively compare naive and antigen-experienced cells.

Details on this clonotype: Its antigen is currently unknown.

Combining a sample-barcoded 5' primer with a J-beta primer mix, a second PCR ran for roughly 7 to 12 cycles. Per-sample output comprised a minimum of 2.5 million paired-end reads containing CDR3. Via MiXCR, TCRdb re-called the 5' RACE reads, giving one row per CDR3 protein. Here the sample spans 1.5 million or so distinct CDR3 sequences, 35% to 45% being singletons. Sample donors were healthy Caucasian individuals that came from Russia, aged roughly 6 to 100. The clonotype was recovered from a woman aged 18-30 years in good health. The sequenced sample consisted of blood.

The CDR3 sequence is CASSQDVAGEGDTQYF. The CDR3, as DNA: TGCGCCAGCAGCCAAGATGTAGCGGGAGAAGGAGATACGCAGTATTTT. The genes are TRBV4-1 and TRBJ2-3, with 9 bases aligning to TRBD2. J gave up 5 bases and V 0 bases, and 6 bases lay outside the gene matches. Germline lookup yields CDR1 MGHRA and CDR2 YSYEKL. There are 16 residues in the CDR3.